The 17 T cell receptor beta chains given below trace back to one sample, sequenced in a study of OX40 agonist ivuxolimab in advanced cancers. Libraries were prepared by immunoSEQ multiplex PCR; TCRdb keeps only in-frame clonotypes and omits some of them. Of tens of thousands of clones listed, roughly nine tenths are singletons. The sequenced sample was CD4+ or CD8+ T cells sorted from blood, obtained in a trial of the OX40 agonist ivuxolimab. These receptors were taken from an adult with an advanced solid tumor such as melanoma, head and neck, liver or kidney cancer.

This chain connects TRBV6-5 to TRBJ1-5; 7 nucleotides line up with TRBD1. J lost 4 bases, V lost 6 bases, and 6 bases had no gene match. CDR3 size: 14 residues. Looked up from germline, CDR1 is MNHEY and CDR2 is SVGAGI. CDR3 region: CASRPDRDNQPQHF. CDR3 in DNA: TGTGCCAGCAGACCCGACAGGGATAATCAGCCCCAGCATTTT.

The chain carries TRBV28 and TRBJ1-2; no definite D call. V dropped 2 bases and J dropped 5 bases, with 6 bases sitting between them. The CDR3 length is 12 residues. Germline V CDR1 and CDR2: MDHEN, SYDVKM. The CDR3 sequence: CASSLGDYGYTF. The DNA of the CDR3 is TGTGCCAGCAGTTTAGGAGATTATGGCTACACCTTC.

This clone showed up just once. V and J are TRBV15 and TRBJ2-5; 8 bases agree with TRBD1. This CDR3 has 16 residues. V gave up 0 bases and J gave up 3 bases; unmatched junction bases: 6. The V gene's germline CDR1 is LNHNV and CDR2 YYDKDF (reference sequence). The DNA for the CDR3 is TGTGCCACCAGCAGAGATAGGGGGACAGGTGAAGAGACCCAGTACTTC. Amino acids: CATSRDRGTGEETQYF. The full variable domain, rest sourced from reference TRBV15 and TRBJ2-5, is DAMVIQNPRYQVTQFGKPVTLSCSQTLNHNVMYWYQQKSSQAPKLLFHYYDKDFNNEADTPDNFQSRRPNTSFCFLDIRSPGLGDTAMYLCATSRDRGTGEETQYFGPGTRLLVL.

The J gene is TRBJ2-5, the V gene TRBV15; D is unresolved. Germline V gives CDR1 LNHNV, CDR2 YYDKDF (reference sequence). The CDR3 runs 14 residues. V lost 0 bases, J lost 3 bases, and 8 bases lay in between. The CDR3 nucleotides are TGTGCCACCAGCAGAGATTGGGCAGAAGAGACCCAGTACTTC. Amino acids: CATSRDWAEETQYF.

The rearrangement joins TRBV7-9 to TRBJ2-5; a weak D match, TRBD2 (7 bases). The CDR3 has 16 amino acids. The germline V gene has CDR1 SEHNR and CDR2 FQNEAQ (reference sequence). Trimming took off 6 bases at V and 4 bases at J, with 21 bases between the two ends. CDR3 DNA sequence: TGTGCCAGCAGTCCGGCCCCGAGGGGGGGGATAGAGACCCAGTACTTC. Residues: CASSPAPRGGIETQYF. Filled out from reference TRBV7-9 and TRBJ2-5, the complete variable domain reads DTGVSQNPRHKITKRGQNVTFRCDPISEHNRLYWYRQTLGQGPEFLTYFQNEAQLEKSRLLSDRFSAERPKGSFSTLEIQRTEQGDSAMYLCASSPAPRGGIETQYFGPGTRLLVL.

This chain uses TRBV5-4 with TRBJ2-3; 7 bases match TRBD1. Trimming cost V 6 bases and J 0 bases; bases outside gene matches: 4. The germline CDR1 and CDR2 sequences are SGHNT and YYREEE (reference sequence). The CDR3 spans 14 residues. The CDR3 spells CASTVTGSTDTQYF. CDR3 bases: TGTGCCAGCACCGTGACAGGGAGCACAGATACGCAGTATTTT.

The rearrangement joins TRBV28 to TRBJ2-6; D uncertain. This CDR3 is 15 amino acids long. Trimming took off 4 bases at V and 2 bases at J, with 9 bases between the two ends. The germline V gene has CDR1 MDHEN and CDR2 SYDVKM. The CDR3 DNA reads TGTGCCAGCAGTTGGCTGGGGACTGGGGCCAACGTCCTGACTTTC. This encodes CASSWLGTGANVLTF.

The rearrangement uses TRBV30 and TRBJ2-3, with 7 bases aligning to TRBD1. Per germline, CDR1 GTSNPN and CDR2 SVGIG (reference sequence). The length of the CDR3 is 12 residues. V shed 5 bases and J 6 bases; nucleotides not matched to a gene: 5. CDR3 sequence reads: CAWEQGSDTQYF. CDR3 bases: TGTGCCTGGGAACAGGGGTCCGATACGCAGTATTTT.

The chain employs TRBV28 and TRBJ1-1; unclear D gene. CDR1 is MDHEN, CDR2 SYDVKM, per germline. The CDR3 covers 15 residues. The germline V and J ends were trimmed by 5 bases and 4 bases, with 17 bases remaining between them. In DNA, the CDR3 is TGTGCCAGCAGTCCAGACCGTCGTTTGGGCACTGAAGCTTTCTTT. It encodes CASSPDRRLGTEAFF.

The chain couples TRBV30 to TRBJ2-2, with D perhaps TRBD1 or TRBD2 (5 bases each). Trimming cost V 0 bases and J 6 bases, with 11 bases left between them. The CDR3 loop spans 14 amino acids. Germline lookup yields CDR1 GTSNPN and CDR2 SVGIG (reference sequence). Here the CDR3 DNA reads TGTGCCTGGAGTGTGGGGGAAGGAGCCGGGGAGCTGTTTTTT. The encoded protein is CAWSVGEGAGELFF.

The table lists this clone with a count of one. The chain carries TRBV28 and TRBJ2-3; TRBD1 aligns across 7 bases. CDR1 MDHEN and CDR2 SYDVKM come from the germline V gene. CDR3 length equals 16 residues. The V segment lost 5 bases and the J segment 2 bases; nucleotides outside the gene matches: 10. CDR3 residues: CASSHRGPPLTDTQYF. CDR3 nucleotides: TGTGCCAGCAGTCACAGGGGACCCCCCCTCACAGATACGCAGTATTTT.

The rearrangement uses TRBV5-1 and TRBJ1-2, with 9 bases matching TRBD1. In germline, CDR1 is SGHRS, CDR2 YFSETQ. CDR3 length: 17 amino acids. V was clipped by 0 bases and J by 2 bases; unmatched bases: 8. The CDR3 coding sequence is TGCGCCAGCAGCTTGGCCGGGGACAGGGCCTCAAACTATGGCTACACCTTC. This gives the protein CASSLAGDRASNYGYTF. The entire variable domain, with the rest obtained from reference TRBV5-1 and TRBJ1-2, is as follows: KAGVTQTPRYLIKTRGQQVTLSCSPISGHRSVSWYQQTPGQGLQFLFEYFSETQRNKGNFPGRFSGRQFSNSRSEMNVSTLELGDSALYLCASSLAGDRASNYGYTFGSGTRLTVV.

This clone was seen only once. The chain links TRBV2 to TRBJ2-7; no clear D. This CDR3 spans 14 amino acids. Germline assignment: CDR1 SNHLY and CDR2 FYNNEI. Trimming took 6 bases from V and 0 from J, leaving 12 bases between them. CDR3 nucleotides: TGTGCCAGCAGGTACACTGAAAACTCCTACGAGCAGTACTTC. This gives the protein CASRYTENSYEQYF.

The rearrangement joins TRBV5-1 to TRBJ1-1, with TRBD1 identical over 8 bases. Germline assignment: CDR1 SGHRS and CDR2 YFSETQ. With 4 bases clipped from V and 5 bases from J, the junction kept 13 bases outside the gene matches. The CDR3 totals 16 residues. The CDR3 spells CASSPRTGRFGTEAFF. DNA for the CDR3: TGCGCCAGCAGCCCGAGGACAGGGCGATTTGGGACTGAAGCTTTCTTT. The whole variable domain, remainder taken from reference TRBV5-1 and TRBJ1-1, is KAGVTQTPRYLIKTRGQQVTLSCSPISGHRSVSWYQQTPGQGLQFLFEYFSETQRNKGNFPGRFSGRQFSNSRSEMNVSTLELGDSALYLCASSPRTGRFGTEAFFGQGTRLTVV.

The chain has TRBV4-3 and TRBJ1-5; D unclear. Germline CDR1 is LGHNA and CDR2 is YSLEER. The length of the CDR3 is 13 residues. V was shortened by 0 bases and J by 6 bases, with 6 bases between the two germline ends. CDR3 nucleotides: TGCGCCAGCAGCCAAGATGAAGTTCAGCCCCAGCATTTT. Amino acid sequence: CASSQDEVQPQHF.

This clone came up a few times. The chain joins TRBV18 to TRBJ1-5; unclear D gene. From germline, CDR1 is KGHSH and CDR2 LQKENI. Deletions cut 3 bases from V and 4 bases from J, with 22 bases between. This CDR3 comprises 18 residues. The DNA for the CDR3 is TGTGCCAGCTCACCTCTAGCTCGGCAACTGTCTTCTAATCAGCCCCAGCATTTT. Protein sequence: CASSPLARQLSSNQPQHF.

The chain carries TRBV30 and TRBJ1-3; no definite D call. Germline CDR1 and CDR2: GTSNPN and SVGIG (reference sequence). Deletions cut 2 bases from V and 0 bases from J, with 8 bases between. The CDR3 covers 14 residues. The DNA of the CDR3 is TGTGCCTGGAGTCGGACGACCTCTGGAAACACCATATATTTT. Its protein product is CAWSRTTSGNTIYF. Filled out from reference TRBV30 and TRBJ1-3, the complete variable domain reads SQTIHQWPATLVQPVGSPLSLECTVEGTSNPNLYWYRQAAGRGLQLLFYSVGIGQISSEVPQNLSASRPQDRQFILSSKKLLLSDSGFYLCAWSRTTSGNTIYFGEGSWLTVV.